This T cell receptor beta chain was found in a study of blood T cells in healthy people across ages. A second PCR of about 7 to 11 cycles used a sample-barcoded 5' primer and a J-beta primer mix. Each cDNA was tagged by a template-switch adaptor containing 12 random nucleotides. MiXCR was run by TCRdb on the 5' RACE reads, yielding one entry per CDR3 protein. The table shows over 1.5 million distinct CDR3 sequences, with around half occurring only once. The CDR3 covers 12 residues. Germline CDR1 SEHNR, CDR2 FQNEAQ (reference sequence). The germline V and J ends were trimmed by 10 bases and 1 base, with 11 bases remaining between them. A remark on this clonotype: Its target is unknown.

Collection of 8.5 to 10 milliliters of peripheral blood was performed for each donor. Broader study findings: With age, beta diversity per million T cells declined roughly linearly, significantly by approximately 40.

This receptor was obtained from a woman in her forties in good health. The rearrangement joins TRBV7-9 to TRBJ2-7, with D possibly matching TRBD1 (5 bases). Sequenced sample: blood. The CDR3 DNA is TGTGCCACCTCGACAGTTTCCTACGAGCAGTACTTC. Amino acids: CATSTVSYEQYF. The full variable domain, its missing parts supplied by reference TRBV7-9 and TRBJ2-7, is DTGVSQNPRHKITKRGQNVTFRCDPISEHNRLYWYRQTLGQGPEFLTYFQNEAQLEKSRLLSDRFSAERPKGSFSTLEIQRTEQGDSAMYLCATSTVSYEQYFGPGTRLTVT.